This T cell receptor beta chain was profiled in a study of T-cell reconstitution after alpha-beta-depleted transplantation in children. Researchers prepared the TCRbeta library using unique molecular identifiers, the study reports. MiXCR, run by TCRdb on the PCR reads, gives a single entry per CDR3 protein. Of 350,000 to 500,000 distinct CDR3 sequences in the sample, over 40% were seen once. This clonotype was seen many times. From germline, CDR1 is DFQATT and CDR2 SNEGSKA (reference sequence). The V and J ends lost 3 bases and 5 bases, in that order; junction bases with no gene match: 12. This CDR3 contains 16 residues.

The TCR comes from a girl aged 2 to 9 with aplastic anemia, due to receive a stem cell transplant. V and J are TRBV20-1 and TRBJ2-1, with 8 nucleotides matching TRBD2. This material consisted of PBMCs, taken before TCRalphabeta/CD19-depleted stem cell transplant. The CDR3 sequence is CSARRWERETDNEQFF. The DNA of the CDR3 is TGCAGTGCTAGGCGGTGGGAGCGGGAGACGGACAATGAGCAGTTCTTC.